This is a list of T cell receptor beta chains from one sample in a study of CD8+CD57+ T cells in acquired aplastic anemia. TCRdb re-called the reads with MiXCR, one entry per CDR3 protein. The sample has 250,000 to 350,000 distinct CDR3 sequences, approximately 57% seen once. The sequenced sample was sorted CD4+, CD8+, or CD8+CD57+ T cells (not recorded which) from PBMCs. These receptors all come from a human donor with aplastic anemia. Each CDR3 is given with its conserved first and last residue. The listing skips clone size in some rows; elsewhere it reads once, few, many or a size class.

TRBV20-1 | . | CSAGLAGAYNEQFF
TRBV10-3 | . | CAINRGPNIQYF
TRBV12-5 | . | CASGWGLQQYF
TRBV10-3 | . | CAIRDSGRASEQYF
TRBV6-2/TRBV6-3 | . | CASSYSTGYEQYF
TRBV7-3 | . | CASSFWEADPYNEQFF
TRBV19 | . | CASSWAANYGYTF
TRBV5-1 | once | CASSLWDRDTEAFF
TRBV5-5 | . | CASSLITGRYGYTF
TRBV5-1 | few | CASSLNGAGGPSGELFF
TRBV7-9 | . | CASSLGTGGGYTF
TRBV18 | . | CASSPNSQETQYF
TRBV7-6 | . | CASSFGTGFSYERYF
TRBV5-1 | . | CASSRDMSYEQYF
TRBV5-8 | many | CASSSGTSGWSEQYF
TRBV20-1 | few | CSARNRGDSPLHF
TRBV12-3/TRBV12-4 | . | CASSMDGASYEQYF
TRBV6-5 | many | CASSYGRQLYGYTF
TRBV5-1 | once | CASSAVVGSGYTF
TRBV7-8 | . | CASSLAHSRAYNSYEQYF
TRBV4-1 | . | CASSRDRVYGYTF
TRBV5-1 | . | CASSLEGQGGRGYTF
TRBV5-1 | . | CASSHTSGRLNSYEQYF
TRBV3-1 | many | CASSFGALSSGANVLTF
TRBV2 | . | CASRRGYDEQYF
TRBV29-1 | . | CSVGPAISYNEQFF
TRBV2 | . | CASREDRGDEKLFF
TRBV7-9 | . | CAGSPGRGTTNYGYTF
TRBV5-6 | . | CASSFGRVVDTQYF
TRBV7-8 | . | CASSLSGPLSGELFF
TRBV29-1 | . | CSTQLGGTEAFF
TRBV19 | . | CASSIGLDSRFYEQYF
TRBV6-5 | many | CASSYSGLAGGRQETQYF
TRBV7-7 | . | CASSHQLGQGNEQFF
TRBV5-1 | many | CASSFTGLLGETQYF
TRBV10-3 | many | CAISYTSGRHNEQFF
TRBV4-2 | many | CASSQETSGYSYNEQFF
TRBV4-1 | many | CASSQTEDRGYGYTF
TRBV9 | . | CASSPRTGLNTEAFF
TRBV9 | . | CASSVPPNQPDTQYF
TRBV6-6 | once | CASSPFSGRADTGELFF
TRBV20-1 | . | CSAWTSGGRDTQYF
TRBV7-2 | . | CASRSTSGGRGQYF
TRBV15 | . | CATSEDRGFSGANVLTF
TRBV20-1 | many | CSARNREGVARFF
TRBV24-1 | once | CATETSGGPNTGELFF
TRBV19 | . | CASRTGGDRGLEQFF
TRBV29-1 | many | CSVEDQQASTDTQYF
TRBV9 | . | CASSVKPTVNYGYTF